This T cell receptor beta chain was identified in a study of shared clonotypes between healthy human individuals. Study as a whole: For every donor, three CD4 naive, three CD4 memory, two CD8 naive and one CD8 memory plates were used.

Clones were sequenced by immunoSEQ multiplex PCR, and TCRdb holds only the in-frame ones, with some missing. This repertoire shows under 2,000,000 clones, over 85% found once; its top ten account for approximately 1.2%. Whole-study findings and limits: Of the naive CD4 clonotypes, approximately 5% were shared across a handful of donors.

The CDR3 length is 15 residues. Germline lookup yields CDR1 MNHEY and CDR2 SVGAGI. Germline trimming cut 5 bases from V and 5 bases from J; bases unmatched to any gene: 7. Cells designated naive CD8 were CD45RO-negative and were positively selected for CCR7, with terminally differentiated effector memory CD45RA+ cells excluded. Note on this clone: Its antigen is unidentified.

This sequence was found in a man in his late teens or twenties in good health. The V and J genes are TRBV6-5 and TRBJ2-5; 11 bases are a match to TRBD2. Input material: naive CD8+ T cells sorted from blood. CDR3 loop: CASSVSGGARETQYF. DNA for the CDR3: TGTGCCAGCAGTGTTAGCGGGGGGGCCCGGGAGACCCAGTACTTC.